This T cell receptor beta chain was recorded in a study of regulatory T cells in long-lasting Graves disease. For the study at large: Newly diagnosed Graves' patients had under 3 months of antithyroid drugs.

CDR1 is KGHDR, CDR2 SFDVKD, per germline. The CDR3 totals 17 residues. Germline trimming cut 4 bases from V and 3 bases from J; bases unmatched to any gene: 9. This clonotype came up many times. According to the study, TCR beta libraries were built with iRepertoire HTBI primers and CDR3-region Arm-PCR. Each CDR3 protein gets one entry after TCRdb re-called the multiplex PCR reads with MiXCR. The table lists about 620,000 distinct CDR3 sequences, about 15% of them singletons. Stated time point: newly diagnosed GD, antithyroid drugs for less than 3 months. Isolated PBMC RNA provided the starting material for the TCR library. EDTA tubes received approximately 9 milliliters of collected peripheral blood. These data also featured in a second study, about T cells in Graves' hyperthyroidism and ophthalmopathy.

The receptor was derived from a woman in her 30s with Graves disease. Sequences were derived from peripheral blood mononuclear cells (PBMCs), sampled at new diagnosis, from a patient treated with antithyroid drugs. This chain joins TRBV24-1 and TRBJ2-1; 9 bases are a match to TRBD2. The DNA for the CDR3 is TGTGCCACCAGTGACTCTGGAGCGGGAGGTAACTACAATGAGCAGTTCTTC. This sequence encodes CATSDSGAGGNYNEQFF.